Reported below is one TCR beta chain. Its target antigen remains unknown. One base away there is no much larger clone; base qualities are not given. Trimmed from V: 4 bases; trimmed from J: 5 bases; junction bases lacking a gene match: 7. The CDR3 measures 15 amino acids from cysteine to phenylalanine. The CDR3 DNA has 45 bases and is translated from base 1. CDR1 and CDR2, looked up from the germline V gene (reference sequence), are LGHDT and YNNKEL. This specimen belongs to a study of T cells in Graves' hyperthyroidism and ophthalmopathy (dated by TCRdb to between 2019 and 2020). Turning to the overall study: Peripheral blood was collected at initial diagnosis, before any treatment. The paper describes TCR Vbeta CDR3 sequencing of 135 peripheral blood samples, made up of 43 ophthalmopathy patients, 70 to 75 hyperthyroidism patients and about 17 progressor patients. In addition, the study compared T-cell repertoires in thyroid tissue and in blood from five to seven Graves' hyperthyroidism patients. To identify distinguishing TCR V-J signatures, a discovery cohort of around 100 patients was used, comprising 40 to 45 with Graves' ophthalmopathy and under 60 with stable Graves' hyperthyroidism. Prospective prediction of ophthalmopathy was tested in an independent validation cohort of 18 hyperthyroidism patients and 17 patients who later progressed to ophthalmopathy. For training and testing, the 100 or so patients in the discovery cohort were randomly divided in a 7:3 ratio. After blood sampling, hyperthyroidism patients were treated with methimazole at a starting dose of 30 mg daily, and ophthalmopathy patients were treated with high-dose intravenous methylprednisolone. General findings and caveats noted by the study authors: No statistical method was used to fix the sample size in advance, and group allocation was not hidden from the investigators. Most expanded thyroid clonotypes (frequency above 0.001) were also detected in blood, suggesting blood repertoires may reflect thyroid immune responses. During validation, the model predicted progression to ophthalmopathy a median of roughly 7.1 months ahead of onset, with roughly 65% sensitivity and around 72% specificity. A 13 V-J signature model separated ophthalmopathy from stable hyperthyroidism, with over 85% sensitivity and 81.08% specificity in cross-validation and 80%/75% in testing.

A patient counted as having stable Graves' hyperthyroidism if no progression to ophthalmopathy occurred over 18 months of follow-up. Hyperthyroidism patients were newly diagnosed, had a disease duration of under 2 months, and were aged 18 to 65 years. Patients with uncontrolled infections, other autoimmune diseases, pregnancy or lactation were excluded. Diagnoses relied on clinical symptoms, serum thyroxine and TRAb, thyroid ultrasound and orbital computed tomography. PBMCs were isolated from around 10 ml of fresh peripheral blood by Ficoll-Paque density gradient centrifugation. Total RNA was extracted with Trizol reagent, and quality was checked on an Agilent 2100 Bioanalyzer. TCR beta CDR3 regions were amplified from RNA transcripts. A first-round RT-PCR of the TCR CDR3 used the HTBI primer set with the Qiagen OneStep RT-PCR kit. A second multiplex PCR round built the libraries, followed by size selection and purification. The libraries were sequenced on an Illumina HiSeq2000 using paired-end 100 bp reads. As for how the authors treated the data: Raw data were processed with SOAPnuke, discarding reads with adapters, uncalled bases, mean Phred below 15, or no exact constant-primer or identifier match. COPE v1.2.5 was used to merge the high-quality paired reads, and each unique nucleotide sequence was defined as a clonotype. MiTCR v1.1 was used to align clonotypes to the IMGT TRBV, TRBD and TRBJ reference segments. Only V-J combinations with frequency above 0.0001, covering 99% to 99.2% of repertoires, were analysed. The TCS score was defined as F50 (clonal expansion) divided by E x V (chaos), with BLOSUM62-based TCRdist calculated between CDR3 peptides within each V-J. Welch's t-statistics and random forest reduced just over 500 V-J features to some 14, which were used in a naive Bayes classifier (R e1071). TCRdb's own reprocessing of the public reads used fastp at Q25 and MiXCR and kept productive beta chains. Each entry merges the rows of one CDR3 protein and shows their most common DNA and genes. V and J calls and clone size were set by TCRdb, not the authors. This sample gives under 400,000 distinct CDR3 sequences in total; roughly an eighth of them show up just once. The top ten clones comprise around a tenth of the sample.

Sequencing was done on a sample of blood. This TCR was sampled from a woman aged 18 to 35 with Graves' hyperthyroidism. This chain joins TRBV3-1 to TRBJ2-2; 7 bases in the middle match TRBD2. The CDR3 corresponds to CASSPGSGETGELFF. DNA sequence: TGTGCCAGCAGCCCCGGAAGCGGGGAGACCGGGGAGCTGTTTTTT.